A single sample is the source of the 26 T cell receptor beta chains below, sequenced in a study of blood T cell repertoires in COVID-19. Data came from immunoSEQ multiplex PCR; TCRdb stores just in-frame clones and leaves some out. Seen here are some 250,000 clones, about nine tenths observed once, and the top ten hold 0.95% to 1.5%. Input material: PBMCs or T cells enriched from blood (not recorded which). These receptors were taken from a human donor in a cohort exposed to, infected with or recovered from COVID-19 (not recorded which). The donor label of this sample is uncertain.

The chain links TRBV19 to TRBJ2-1; a possible D gene is TRBD1 (6 bases). The V end was cut by 3 bases, the J end by 8 bases, with 11 bases between. This CDR3 region has 13 residues. Germline lookup yields CDR1 LNHDA and CDR2 SQIVND (reference sequence). The CDR3, as DNA: TGTGCCAGTAGTATGTGGACAGACCATGAGCAGTTCTTC. Amino acid sequence: CASSMWTDHEQFF.

The genes are TRBV11-2 and TRBJ2-5, with 11 bases matching TRBD1. Germline V gene sequence: CDR1 SGHAT, CDR2 FQNNGV. The J segment lost 5 bases and the V segment lost 1 base, leaving 12 bases of the junction unmatched. The CDR3 has 18 residues. This chain's CDR3 is CASSLAVGTGGLLETQYF. The CDR3 bases are TGTGCCAGCAGCTTAGCGGTCGGGACAGGGGGACTCTTGGAGACCCAGTACTTC.

This rearrangement joins TRBV4-1 to TRBJ1-2; 11 bases align to TRBD1. Germline V gene sequence: CDR1 MGHRA, CDR2 YSYEKL. The V and J ends lost 2 bases and 3 bases, in that order; junction bases with no gene match: 5. This CDR3 contains 16 residues. Here the CDR3 DNA reads TGCGCCAGCAGCCAACCCAGGACAGGGGGCTACTATGGCTACACCTTC. This translates into CASSQPRTGGYYGYTF.

The chain uses TRBV9 and TRBJ1-2, with 7 bases aligning to TRBD1. V trimming: 6 bases; J trimming: 5 bases; junction bases outside the gene matches: 4. The CDR3 contains 12 residues. Germline lookup yields CDR1 SGDLS and CDR2 YYNGEE. CDR3 region: CASKDRLYGYTF. As DNA, the CDR3 is TGTGCCAGCAAGGACAGGCTGTATGGCTACACCTTC.

The genes are TRBV7-2 and TRBJ1-4, with 7 nucleotides matching TRBD1. V shed 5 bases and J 2 bases; nucleotides not matched to a gene: 2. The CDR3 extends over 14 amino acids. CDR1 is SGHTA, CDR2 FQGNSA, per germline. CDR3 residues: CASSQGDTNEKLFF. As DNA, the CDR3 is TGTGCCAGCAGCCAGGGGGACACTAATGAAAAACTGTTTTTT. Combining the CDR3 with reference TRBV7-2 and TRBJ1-4 gives the whole variable domain GAGVSQSPSNKVTEKGKDVELRCDPISGHTALYWYRQSLGQGLEFLIYFQGNSAPDKSGLPSDRFSAERTGGSVSTLTIQRTQQEDSAVYLCASSQGDTNEKLFFGSGTQLSVL.

The chain couples TRBV5-4 to TRBJ1-2, with D maybe TRBD1 (6 bases). The germline V gene has CDR1 SGHNT and CDR2 YYREEE (reference sequence). The CDR3 sequence is 16 residues long. The ends were cut back, 0 bases at V and 0 bases at J, with 12 bases in the middle. The CDR3 region has the DNA TGTGCCAGCAGCTTGGCGGGAGGGGGATCTAACTATGGCTACACCTTC. It codes for CASSLAGGGSNYGYTF.

The chain recombines TRBV20-1 with TRBJ2-1; 8 bases agree with TRBD2. CDR3 size: 17 residues. Germline CDR1 DFQATT, CDR2 SNEGSKA (reference sequence). The V and J ends lost 3 bases and 8 bases, in that order; junction bases with no gene match: 18. In DNA form, the CDR3 reads TGCAGTGCTAGTGCCCTGGTAAGAGCGGGGGCAACGTATGAGCAGTTCTTC. It translates to CSASALVRAGATYEQFF.

V is TRBV18 and J is TRBJ2-7; 10 bases fit TRBD1. In germline, CDR1 is KGHSH, CDR2 LQKENI. The J segment lost 1 base and the V segment lost 5 bases, leaving 5 bases of the junction unmatched. The CDR3 is 15 amino acids. CDR3 DNA sequence: TGTGCCAGCTCAAAGGGACAGGGGTATTCCTACGAGCAGTACTTC. It specifies CASSKGQGYSYEQYF. Looking up the rest from reference TRBV18 and TRBJ2-7 gives the full variable domain: NAGVMQNPRHLVRRRGQEARLRCSPMKGHSHVYWYRQLPEEGLKFMVYLQKENIIDESGMPKERFSAEFPKEGPSILRIQQVVRGDSAAYFCASSKGQGYSYEQYFGPGTRLTVT.

This chain joins TRBV3-1 (or the pseudogene TRBV3-2) and TRBJ1-5, with a tentative D call TRBD1 (6 bases). With 4 bases removed from V and 2 bases from J, the gap between germline ends came to 12 bases. Germline assignment: CDR1 LGHDT and CDR2 YNNKEL (reference sequence). CDR3 size: 15 residues. As DNA, the CDR3 is TGTGCCAGCAGCCGGGGGCTCGCCGGCAATCAGCCCCAGCATTTT. This encodes CASSRGLAGNQPQHF.

V and J are TRBV27 and TRBJ1-2, with a possible D match to TRBD1 (5 bases). Trimming stripped 3 bases from V and 0 bases from J, with 11 bases between. The germline V gene has CDR1 MNHEY and CDR2 SMNVEV (reference sequence). CDR3 size: 15 residues. CDR3 sequence (DNA): TGTGCCAGCAGTTTTGGGAGGGGAGCTAACTATGGCTACACCTTC. Protein product: CASSFGRGANYGYTF.

This clone was seen once. The rearrangement uses TRBV30 and TRBJ2-7; D may be TRBD2 (6 bases). The V end lost 4 bases, the J end lost 9 bases, and 13 bases lay between the germline ends. Germline loops: CDR1 GTSNPN, CDR2 SVGIG (reference sequence). The CDR3 extends over 11 amino acids. The CDR3 sequence: CAWMRGGGQYF. The CDR3 DNA reads TGTGCCTGGATGCGGGGAGGAGGGCAGTACTTC. The entire variable domain, with the rest obtained from reference TRBV30 and TRBJ2-7, is as follows: SQTIHQWPATLVQPVGSPLSLECTVEGTSNPNLYWYRQAAGRGLQLLFYSVGIGQISSEVPQNLSASRPQDRQFILSSKKLLLSDSGFYLCAWMRGGGQYFGPGTRLTVT.

V usage is TRBV5-4 and J usage is TRBJ1-4, with 8 bases that match TRBD1. V lost 3 bases and J lost 4; bases outside the gene matches: 5. Germline CDR1 and CDR2: SGHNT and YYREEE (reference sequence). This CDR3 has 15 amino acids. In DNA, the CDR3 is TGTGCCAGCAGCTCTACAGGGGGTTTTAATGAAAAACTGTTTTTT. Translation gives CASSSTGGFNEKLFF. The full variable domain, completed using reference TRBV5-4 and TRBJ1-4, is ETGVTQSPTHLIKTRGQQVTLRCSSQSGHNTVSWYQQALGQGPQFIFQYYREEENGRGNFPPRFSGLQFPNYSSELNVNALELDDSALYLCASSSTGGFNEKLFFGSGTQLSVL.

The V and J genes are TRBV19 and TRBJ1-2; 9 bases map to TRBD1. CDR1 is LNHDA and CDR2 is SQIVND in the germline V gene (reference sequence). CDR3 length: 15 amino acids. V was clipped by 0 bases and J by 8 bases; unmatched bases: 7. The DNA of the CDR3 is TGTGCCAGTAGTATAGACTACAGGGGGCGCGGAGGCTACACCTTC. Translation gives CASSIDYRGRGGYTF. Full variable domain (missing parts from reference TRBV19 and TRBJ1-2): DGGITQSPKYLFRKEGQNVTLSCEQNLNHDAMYWYRQDPGQGLRLIYYSQIVNDFQKGDIAEGYSVSREKKESFPLTVTSAQKNPTAFYLCASSIDYRGRGGYTFGSGTRLTVV.

V and J are TRBV7-9 and TRBJ2-5, with D perhaps matching TRBD1 (6 bases). In germline, CDR1 is SEHNR, CDR2 FQNEAQ (reference sequence). The ends were cut back, 1 base at V and 4 bases at J, with 7 bases in the middle. This CDR3 comprises 13 residues. The CDR3 here is CASSLEQGETQYF. For the CDR3, the DNA is TGTGCCAGCAGCTTAGAACAGGGAGAGACCCAGTACTTC. Full variable domain (remainder filled in from reference TRBV7-9 and TRBJ2-5): DTGVSQNPRHKITKRGQNVTFRCDPISEHNRLYWYRQTLGQGPEFLTYFQNEAQLEKSRLLSDRFSAERPKGSFSTLEIQRTEQGDSAMYLCASSLEQGETQYFGPGTRLLVL.

V is TRBV18 and J is TRBJ1-2, with D unclear. Trimming left V 0 bases short and J 13 bases short, with 21 bases between. The CDR3 runs 15 residues. Germline lookup yields CDR1 KGHSH and CDR2 LQKENI. CDR3 sequence reads: CASSPPWEKFLISTF. In DNA, the CDR3 is TGTGCCAGCTCACCACCTTGGGAGAAGTTTCTTATCAGCACCTTC.

This chain uses TRBV10-3 with TRBJ1-2; D possibly corresponds to TRBD1 (5 bases). Germline CDR1 and CDR2: ENHRY and SYGVKD. The CDR3 length is 16 residues. The ends were cut back, 0 bases at V and 1 base at J, with 12 bases in the middle. CDR3 protein: CAISESVDTLNYGYTF. In DNA, the CDR3 is TGTGCCATCAGTGAGTCGGTGGACACACTTAACTATGGCTACACCTTC.

This rearrangement joins TRBV7-9 to TRBJ1-2, with 8 positions matching TRBD1. Germline CDR1 is SEHNR and CDR2 is FQNEAQ (reference sequence). J was trimmed by 3 bases and V by 2 bases; bases with no gene match: 11. The CDR3 is 17 amino acids. The CDR3 here is CASSLLPFRQGYYGYTF. DNA of the CDR3: TGTGCCAGCAGCTTATTACCCTTTAGACAGGGGTACTATGGCTACACCTTC.

V is TRBV7-2 and J is TRBJ2-3; D may be TRBD2 (6 bases). V was trimmed by 4 bases and J by 5 bases, leaving 16 bases between them. CDR1 is SGHTA, CDR2 FQGNSA, per germline. There are 15 residues in the CDR3. CDR3 in DNA: TGTGCCAGCAGCTCCATAGGGACTTCCTTAGATACGCAGTATTTT. Amino acids: CASSSIGTSLDTQYF.

This clone occurred once. V is TRBV6-2 or TRBV6-3 and J is TRBJ2-3; 12 bases fit TRBD2. CDR3 length: 13 amino acids. Germline CDR1 is MNHEY and CDR2 is SVGEGT. With V trimmed by 8 bases and J by 7 bases, 4 bases remained unmatched. The CDR3 DNA reads as TGTGCCAGCGGCCTAGCGGGGGGGAATACGCAGTATTTT. This translates into CASGLAGGNTQYF.

CDR3 loop: CASSEAPGTNYGYTF. CDR3 DNA: TGTGCCAGCAGTGAAGCCCCAGGGACTAACTATGGCTACACCTTC. This sequence joins TRBV6-1 and TRBJ1-2; D is perhaps TRBD1 (5 bases). In germline, CDR1 is MNHNS, CDR2 SASEGT. This CDR3 region has 15 residues. V lost 0 bases, J lost 0 bases, and 8 bases lay in between.

The chain joins TRBV7-2 to TRBJ2-3, with a tentative D call TRBD2 (7 bases). This CDR3 spans 15 amino acids. Germline-derived CDR1 and CDR2 are SGHTA and FQGNSA. The V and J ends lost 0 bases and 4 bases respectively, with 11 bases between them. The CDR3 sequence: CASSLALGGPDTQYF. The CDR3, as DNA: TGTGCCAGCAGCTTAGCGCTCGGGGGGCCAGATACGCAGTATTTT.

The V call is TRBV27, the J call TRBJ2-7, with 8 bases aligning to TRBD2. CDR1 and CDR2 from the germline V gene are MNHEY and SMNVEV (reference sequence). The ends lost 8 bases at V and 4 bases at J; junction bases unmatched: 4. The CDR3 spans 12 residues. The CDR3 nucleotides are TGTGCCAGCGGGTTAGCGGGGTACGAGCAGTACTTC. Translating gives CASGLAGYEQYF.

V usage is TRBV2 and J usage is TRBJ1-1; D unclear. Germline V gene sequence: CDR1 SNHLY, CDR2 FYNNEI. Trimming removed 6 bases at V and 4 bases at J, with 9 bases between. This CDR3 is 12 amino acids long. The CDR3 coding sequence is TGTGCCAGCAGCCCGCGGGGCACTGAAGCTTTCTTT. Amino acid sequence: CASSPRGTEAFF.

The chain joins TRBV11-2 to TRBJ2-7; TRBD1 agrees at 9 bases. The trim removed 4 bases at V and 7 bases at J, leaving 8 bases unmatched. Germline V gives CDR1 SGHAT, CDR2 FQNNGV. The CDR3 is 14 amino acids. The DNA of the CDR3 is TGTGCCAGCAGCTCCATACAGGGGGCGTTAGAGCAGTACTTC. Translated: CASSSIQGALEQYF.

The chain recombines TRBV9 with TRBJ1-3; possibly TRBD1 for D (6 bases). V gave up 3 bases and J gave up 3 bases, with 10 bases separating them. Germline CDR1 and CDR2: SGDLS and YYNGEE. This CDR3 region has 14 residues. The CDR3 DNA is TGTGCCAGCAGCGGGGACACCATTGGAAACACCATATATTTT. As protein: CASSGDTIGNTIYF.

J is TRBJ1-1 and V is TRBV9, with D perhaps TRBD1 (6 bases). Germline V gene data show CDR1 as SGDLS and CDR2 as YYNGEE. The V and J ends lost 1 base and 4 bases respectively, with 20 bases between them. This CDR3 contains 17 residues. The CDR3 DNA sequence: TGTGCCAGCAGCGTATCGGGCGGGGGGGCTTCGGGCACTGAAGCTTTCTTT. Its protein product is CASSVSGGGASGTEAFF.